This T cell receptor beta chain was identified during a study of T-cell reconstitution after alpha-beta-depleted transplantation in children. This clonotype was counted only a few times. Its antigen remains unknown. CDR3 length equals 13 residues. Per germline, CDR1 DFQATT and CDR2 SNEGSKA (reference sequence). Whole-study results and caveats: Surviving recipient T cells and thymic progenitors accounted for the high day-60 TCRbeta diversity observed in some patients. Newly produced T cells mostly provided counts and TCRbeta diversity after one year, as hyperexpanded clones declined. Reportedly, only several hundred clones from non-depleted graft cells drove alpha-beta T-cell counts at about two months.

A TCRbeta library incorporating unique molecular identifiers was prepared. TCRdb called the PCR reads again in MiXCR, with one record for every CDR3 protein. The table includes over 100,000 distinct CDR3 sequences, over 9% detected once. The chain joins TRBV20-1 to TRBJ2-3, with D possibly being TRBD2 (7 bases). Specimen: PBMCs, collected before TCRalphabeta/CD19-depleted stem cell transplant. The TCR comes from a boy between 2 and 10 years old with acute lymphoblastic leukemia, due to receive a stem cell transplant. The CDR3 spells CCPGGLGTDTQYF. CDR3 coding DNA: TGCTGCCCCGGGGGGCTTGGCACAGATACGCAGTATTTT.